This is a list of T cell receptor beta chains from one sample in a study. TCRdb re-analysed the 5' RACE reads in MiXCR, keeping a single row per CDR3 protein. The repertoire holds fewer than 55,000 distinct CDR3 sequences, with about a fifth as singletons. Sequenced sample: Tregs sorted from a lymph node. The origin of the receptors is a female donor with breast cancer. CDR3s include the opening cysteine and the closing phenylalanine or tryptophan. D genes are given only for firm matches. Rows give clone size only sometimes, using once, few, many, or a class for an expanded clone.

TRBD2,TRBJ2-7,many,TRBV20-1,CSARRGLGREYEQYF,TGCAGTGCTAGAAGGGGTCTCGGGAGGGAATACGAGCAGTACTTC
TRBD1,TRBJ1-1,many,TRBV28,CASSDRAANEAFF,TGTGCCAGCAGTGACAGGGCGGCAAATGAAGCTTTCTTT
NA,TRBJ2-6,NA,TRBV7-2,CASSLAGSGANVLTF,TGTGCCAGCAGCTTAGCCGGGTCTGGGGCCAACGTCCTGACTTTC
NA,TRBJ2-7,many,TRBV4-1,CASSQVQGASYEQYF,TGCGCCAGCAGCCAAGTTCAAGGGGCCTCCTACGAGCAGTACTTC
NA,TRBJ2-7,few,TRBV20-1,CSARDPRDMEYTTSYEQYF,TGCAGTGCTAGAGATCCTAGGGACATGGAATATACGACCTCCTACGAGCAGTACTTC
NA,TRBJ2-1,NA,TRBV5-5,CASSLVGGYNEQFF,TGTGCCAGCAGCTTGGTTGGGGGCTACAATGAGCAGTTCTTC
TRBD1,TRBJ2-7,NA,TRBV10-3,CAISDRALYEQYF,TGCGCCATCAGTGACAGGGCTCTCTACGAGCAGTACTTC
NA,TRBJ1-1,NA,TRBV12-3/TRBV12-4,CASLEGAGSAKAFF,TGTGCCAGTTTAGAGGGCGCAGGGTCCGCTAAAGCTTTCTTT
TRBD2,TRBJ2-1,many,TRBV5-1,CASRPGLATDSSYNEQFF,TGCGCCAGCAGACCGGGACTAGCGACAGATTCCTCCTACAATGAGCAGTTCTTC
NA,TRBJ2-7,many,TRBV28,CAAQGFLTSYEQYF,TGTGCCGCCCAGGGGTTCCTCACATCCTACGAGCAGTACTTC
NA,TRBJ2-4,many,TRBV11-2,CASGEGTKNIQYF,TGTGCCAGCGGCGAGGGGACCAAAAACATTCAGTACTTC
NA,TRBJ2-5,many,TRBV7-9,CASSPLQTQYF,TGTGCCAGCAGCCCACTACAGACCCAGTACTTC
TRBD1,TRBJ2-7,many,TRBV4-1,CASSQGTGQGMYEQYF,TGCGCCAGCAGCCAAGGGACGGGACAGGGGATGTACGAGCAGTACTTC
NA,TRBJ1-4,NA,TRBV18,CASSVSGEKLFF,TGTGCCAGCTCAGTTTCTGGGGAAAAACTGTTTTTT
NA,TRBJ1-5,many,TRBV12-3/TRBV12-4,CASTDATGRQPQHF,TGTGCCAGCACCGACGCGACAGGTCGTCAGCCCCAGCATTTT
TRBD2,TRBJ2-1,many,TRBV14,CASSPTSVEQFF,TGTGCCAGCAGTCCGACTAGCGTAGAGCAGTTCTTC
TRBD2,TRBJ2-1,few,TRBV3-1,CASSQGLAGSGQFF,TGTGCCAGCAGCCAGGGACTAGCGGGATCGGGGCAGTTCTTC
NA,TRBJ2-1,many,TRBV4-1,CASSGTSYNEQFF,TGCGCCAGCTCGGGGACCTCTTACAATGAGCAGTTCTTC
NA,TRBJ1-6,few,TRBV27,CASNLGQFGNSPLHF,TGTGCCAGCAATTTGGGCCAATTCGGTAATTCACCCCTCCACTTT
NA,TRBJ2-2,NA,TRBV5-1,CASSPDPGLAGELFF,TGCGCCAGCAGCCCGGACCCGGGTTTGGCCGGGGAGCTGTTTTTT
NA,TRBJ2-1,few,TRBV5-1,CASSFNRDTHGQFF,TGCGCCAGCAGCTTCAACCGGGACACCCATGGGCAGTTCTTC
TRBD2,TRBJ2-3,NA,TRBV20-1,CSARVSSGRSTDTQYF,TGCAGTGCTAGAGTATCCAGCGGGAGGAGCACAGATACGCAGTATTTT
NA,TRBJ2-7,many,TRBV6-5,CASSGSRNYEQYF,TGTGCCAGCAGTGGGTCCCGAAACTACGAGCAGTACTTC
NA,TRBJ2-2,NA,TRBV29-1,CSVDAGSNTGGLFF,TGCAGCGTTGACGCGGGATCGAACACCGGGGGGCTGTTTTTT
TRBD2,TRBJ2-1,many,TRBV10-3,CAISGTSGPGEQFF,TGTGCCATCAGCGGGACTAGCGGACCGGGTGAGCAGTTCTTC
TRBD2,TRBJ2-3,NA,TRBV12-3/TRBV12-4,CASSKSGRGTDTQYF,TGTGCCAGCAGTAAAAGCGGGAGGGGCACAGATACGCAGTATTTT
NA,TRBJ1-1,many,TRBV7-9,CASSFAANTEAFF,TGTGCCAGCAGCTTTGCGGCGAACACTGAAGCTTTCTTT
NA,TRBJ2-3,NA,TRBV5-1,CASSSHGLPADTQYF,TGCGCCAGCAGCTCACACGGACTGCCCGCAGATACGCAGTATTTT
TRBD1,TRBJ2-2,many,TRBV6-5,CASWTGTNTGELFF,TGTGCCAGCTGGACAGGAACGAACACCGGGGAGCTGTTTTTT
TRBD1,TRBJ2-7,few,TRBV12-3/TRBV12-4,CASRVNRGLNEQYF,TGTGCCAGCAGAGTTAACAGGGGGCTGAACGAGCAGTACTTC
NA,TRBJ1-5,few,TRBV5-6,CASSGGENQPQHF,TGTGCCAGCAGCGGGGGAGAGAATCAGCCCCAGCATTTT
NA,TRBJ2-5,NA,TRBV12-3/TRBV12-4,CASSLRGQETQYF,TGTGCCAGCAGTTTGAGGGGGCAAGAGACCCAGTACTTC
TRBD2,TRBJ2-1,many,TRBV9,CASSLSGGLSYNEQFF,TGTGCCAGCAGCTTAAGCGGGGGGTTATCCTACAATGAGCAGTTCTTC
TRBD2,TRBJ2-1,NA,TRBV5-1,CASSLAVRERYNEQFF,TGCGCCAGCAGCTTGGCGGTGCGGGAGCGCTACAATGAGCAGTTCTTC
TRBD1,TRBJ1-2,few,TRBV7-2,CAITDRGREGYTF,TGTGCCATTACGGACAGGGGGCGCGAAGGCTACACCTTC
NA,TRBJ2-3,NA,TRBV4-1,CASSQGAFGAADTQYF,TGCGCCAGCAGCCAAGGGGCTTTCGGAGCGGCAGATACGCAGTATTTT
NA,TRBJ2-1,few,TRBV5-1,CASSYGTGGNEQFF,TGCGCCAGCAGCTACGGGACGGGTGGCAATGAGCAGTTCTTC
TRBD1,TRBJ2-3,NA,TRBV28,CASSDRGLRADTQYF,TGTGCCAGCAGCGACAGGGGGTTACGGGCAGATACGCAGTATTTT
NA,TRBJ2-1,NA,TRBV27,CASSLFGMNEQFF,TGTGCCAGCAGTTTGTTCGGTATGAATGAGCAGTTCTTC
NA,TRBJ2-3,many,TRBV12-3/TRBV12-4,CASSTQTGGADTQYF,TGTGCCAGCAGTACTCAAACCGGTGGGGCAGATACGCAGTATTTT
TRBD1,TRBJ2-7,few,TRBV29-1,CSARQGDQYF,TGCAGCGCCAGACAGGGGGACCAGTACTTC
NA,TRBJ1-1,NA,TRBV5-1,CASSPGTANTEAFF,TGCGCCAGCAGCCCTGGGACGGCGAACACTGAAGCTTTCTTT
NA,TRBJ2-7,once,TRBV20-1,CSARDYTGTAFYEQYF,TGCAGTGCTAGAGATTATACGGGAACCGCATTCTACGAGCAGTACTTC
NA,TRBJ1-1,once,TRBV30,CAWTPGTLNTEAFF,TGTGCCTGGACCCCCGGGACACTCAACACTGAAGCTTTCTTT
NA,TRBJ1-2,many,TRBV12-3/TRBV12-4,CASSDSEAVRGYTF,TGTGCCAGCAGTGACTCGGAGGCAGTCCGAGGCTACACCTTC
NA,TRBJ1-5,NA,TRBV28,CASTLRGISNQPQHF,TGTGCCAGCACCTTGAGGGGCATTAGCAATCAGCCCCAGCATTTT
NA,TRBJ2-1,NA,TRBV7-2,CASSLARDLQFF,TGTGCCAGCAGCCTAGCTAGGGACTTGCAGTTCTTC
TRBD1,TRBJ2-7,NA,TRBV28,CASTRPGSSGGLYEQYF,TGTGCCAGCACCCGCCCCGGGTCGTCAGGGGGCCTTTACGAGCAGTACTTC
NA,TRBJ2-1,NA,TRBV4-2,CASSPDRSSYNEQFF,TGTGCCAGCAGCCCAGACCGGAGCTCCTACAATGAGCAGTTCTTC